A selection of T cell receptor beta chains follows, all from one sample in a study of T cells in Graves' hyperthyroidism and ophthalmopathy. One entry per CDR3 protein, called by TCRdb with MiXCR from the multiplex PCR reads. The profile shows about 350,000 distinct CDR3 sequences, about 15% of them singletons. The material sequenced was blood. The source is a woman aged 25 to 45 with Graves' hyperthyroidism that later progressed to Graves' ophthalmopathy. Each CDR3 is given with its conserved first and last residue. A D gene is named only where the DNA matches it firmly. Size is omitted from some rows. Given values are once, few, many or a class for expanded clones.

>TRBD1|many|TRBJ1-5|TRBV28
TGTGCCAGCAGTGCCCTGACAGGGGGAAGGGTCCAGCCCCAGCATTTT
CASSALTGGRVQPQHF
>NA|few|TRBJ2-7|TRBV7-2
TGTGCCAGCAGCTTTTTTAACTACGAGCAGTACTTC
CASSFFNYEQYF
>TRBD2|NA|TRBJ2-3|TRBV6-2/TRBV6-3
TGTGCCAGCAGAAAGATTTTGGTAGCGGGTTTCCCAGATACGCAGTATTTT
CASRKILVAGFPDTQYF
>NA|many|TRBJ2-5|TRBV2
TGTGCCAGCAGTGAAGTTCTTGCAGAACCGGGGGCCCAGTACTTC
CASSEVLAEPGAQYF
>TRBD2|many|TRBJ2-1|TRBV11-2
TGTGCCAGCAGCCGCCGACTAGCGGGGCGAGGGAATGAGCAGTTCTTC
CASSRRLAGRGNEQFF
>NA|many|TRBJ2-3|TRBV7-9
TGTGCCAGCGGGCCGGGGATAACTGGCACAGATACGCAGTATTTT
CASGPGITGTDTQYF
>NA|NA|TRBJ1-5|TRBV11-2
TGTGCCAGCAGCCAAGACAGCGATCAGCCCCAGCATTTT
CASSQDSDQPQHF
>NA|NA|TRBJ2-2|TRBV19
TGTGCCAGTAGTATCGCGGCAGGGCTGAGCACCGGGGAGCTGTTTTTT
CASSIAAGLSTGELFF
>NA|few|TRBJ1-3|TRBV7-9
TGTGCCAGCAGCTTGACCGGAGCCCGCTCTGGAAACACCATATATTTT
CASSLTGARSGNTIYF
>NA|many|TRBJ1-6|TRBV12-3/TRBV12-4
TGTGCCAGCAGACGGCCAGGCGAAAATTCACCCCTCCACTTT
CASRRPGENSPLHF
>NA|few|TRBJ1-5|TRBV19
TGTGCCAGTAGTATAAGGGGCCGTGATCAGCCCCAGCATTTT
CASSIRGRDQPQHF
>TRBD2|many|TRBJ2-1|TRBV9
TGTGCCAGCAGCGCGAGGGGGGGTCTAGCGCGGGAGGGATACAATGAGCAGTTCTTC
CASSARGGLAREGYNEQFF
>TRBD2|few|TRBJ2-2|TRBV12-3/TRBV12-4
TGTGCCAGCACCGGGGGGGGGGGCGCCGGGGAGCTGTTTTTT
CASTGGGGAGELFF
>TRBD2|many|TRBJ2-7|TRBV6-2/TRBV6-3
TGTGCCAGCAGTTACGGACTAGCTGACGTCTCCTACGAGCAGTACTTC
CASSYGLADVSYEQYF
>NA|NA|TRBJ1-6|TRBV6-5
TGTGCCAGCAGTTTTGGGGGGTCACCCCTCCACTTT
CASSFGGSPLHF
>TRBD2|many|TRBJ2-3|TRBV12-3/TRBV12-4
TGTGCCAGCAGCCCGCCGGGTAGCGGGAGGGTCCGTCCCGATACGCAGTATTTT
CASSPPGSGRVRPDTQYF
>NA|many|TRBJ2-7|TRBV19
TGTGCCAGTAGTATAGTCTCCCAGGACGAGCAGTACTTC
CASSIVSQDEQYF
>NA|many|TRBJ1-4|TRBV7-2
TGTGCCAGCAGCCCAGGGGATCCTCGAGAAAAACTGTTTTTT
CASSPGDPREKLFF
>NA|many|TRBJ2-7|TRBV6-1
TGTGCCAGCAACGGGGCTCCCTACGAGCAGTACTTC
CASNGAPYEQYF
>TRBD2|few|TRBJ2-3|TRBV9
TGTGCCAGCAGCTGGCCAATCTATAGCGGGAGTGGTGCAGATACGCAGTATTTT
CASSWPIYSGSGADTQYF
>NA|many|TRBJ2-2|TRBV6-1
TGTGCCAGCACCCCCCGGGGAGGCACCGGGGAGCTGTTTTTT
CASTPRGGTGELFF
>TRBD2|NA|TRBJ2-1|TRBV2
TGTGCCAGCAAGACTAGCGGGGGTTTCATCGATGAGCAGTTCTTC
CASKTSGGFIDEQFF
>NA|NA|TRBJ1-1|TRBV19
TGTGCCAGTAGTATAAATCCGGGGGTGAACACTGGAGCTTTCTTT
CASSINPGVNTGAFF
>NA|many|TRBJ2-7|TRBV20-1
TGCAGTGCTAGCACGCCCCAGGGGCCCTACGAGCAGTACTTC
CSASTPQGPYEQYF
>TRBD1|few|TRBJ2-1|TRBV4-1
TGCGCCAGCAGCCAAGATAGGGGGCAGAATGAGCAGTTCTTC
CASSQDRGQNEQFF
>NA|few|TRBJ2-7|TRBV9
TGTGCCAGCAGCGCCGGAGTCGGTTTCTCCTACGAGCAGTACTTC
CASSAGVGFSYEQYF
>NA|many|TRBJ2-3|TRBV10-3
TGTGCCATCAGTGAGGGGGGCACAGATACGCAGTATTTT
CAISEGGTDTQYF
>NA|NA|TRBJ2-1|TRBV5-4
TGTGCCAGCAGCCTAGGGCTGGGGGCCTACAATGAGCAGTTCTTC
CASSLGLGAYNEQFF
>TRBD1|many|TRBJ2-5|TRBV2
TGTGCCAGCAGAATCAACTCAGGGGGCGCGGTAAAAGAGACCCAGTACTTC
CASRINSGGAVKETQYF
>NA|many|TRBJ2-1|TRBV6-2/TRBV6-3
TGTGCCAGCATCTCACCCTCCATAGGGGATGAGCAGTTCTTC
CASISPSIGDEQFF
>TRBD1|many|TRBJ2-5|TRBV24-1
TGTGCGACAGGGGTCGGGGAGACCCAGTACTTC
CATGVGETQYF
>TRBD1|many|TRBJ2-2|TRBV12-3/TRBV12-4
TGTGCCAGCACCGTGATGGGACAGGACAACACCGGGGAGCTGTTTTTT
CASTVMGQDNTGELFF
>NA|NA|TRBJ2-2|TRBV12-3/TRBV12-4
TGTGCCAGCAGCGCCACTTGTACCGGGGAGCTGTTTTTT
CASSATCTGELFF
>TRBD1|many|TRBJ1-3|TRBV7-9
TGTGCCAGCAGCTTAGGAAGACAGGGAGCGACGGGAAACACCATATATTTT
CASSLGRQGATGNTIYF
>NA|many|TRBJ2-2|TRBV27
TGTGCCAGCAGTTTAGTCGTGTTCGGGGAGCTGTTTTTT
CASSLVVFGELFF
>NA|NA|TRBJ1-4|TRBV20-1
TGCAGTATCCGACAGTCAACTAATGAAAAACTGTTTTTT
CSIRQSTNEKLFF
>NA|many|TRBJ2-7|TRBV6-2/TRBV6-3
TGTGCCAGCAGTTATGGTCAGGCATCGGGGCAAAACGAGCAGTACTTC
CASSYGQASGQNEQYF
>NA|few|TRBJ2-2|TRBV28
TGTGCCAGCAGGACTACAAACACCGGGGAGCTGTTTTTT
CASRTTNTGELFF
>NA|many|TRBJ1-1|TRBV20-1
TGCAGTGCGCCGCGGAAGGTTGGGACTGAAGCTTTCTTT
CSAPRKVGTEAFF
>NA|NA|TRBJ2-1|TRBV20-1
TGCAGTGCCCCGGACAGCCGCTCCTACAATGAGCAGTTCTTC
CSAPDSRSYNEQFF
>NA|few|TRBJ1-6|TRBV2
TGTGCCAGCACCAGAAGGGGGGGGGTCCATTCACCCCTCCACTTT
CASTRRGGVHSPLHF
>NA|many|TRBJ1-2|TRBV30
TGTGCCTGGAGTAGATTGGGGTTTCGCGGCTACACCTTC
CAWSRLGFRGYTF
>NA|many|TRBJ2-1|TRBV28
TGTGCCAGCAGTTCCTCAACTCTTCGGGAGAGTACCTACAATGAGCAGTTCTTC
CASSSSTLRESTYNEQFF
>NA|NA|TRBJ1-4|TRBV28
TGTGCCAGCAGTTCCGTACCGGTGGTAACGGATGAAAAACTGTTTTTT
CASSSVPVVTDEKLFF
>NA|many|TRBJ2-1|TRBV30
TGTGCCTGGAGTGGGGTGACAGACAATGAGCAGTTCTTC
CAWSGVTDNEQFF
>NA|many|TRBJ2-7|TRBV20-1
TGCAGTGCCAATAGTCAGGGACCCCGCGAGCAGTACTTC
CSANSQGPREQYF
>TRBD1|NA|TRBJ1-2|TRBV6-2/TRBV6-3
TGTGCCAGCAGTAAGGACAGGGGGGTCTATGGCTACACCTTC
CASSKDRGVYGYTF
>TRBD1|NA|TRBJ2-7|TRBV6-5
TGTGCCAGCAGTTACTCCGGACAGGTGGACTACGAGCAGTACTTC
CASSYSGQVDYEQYF
>NA|few|TRBJ1-4|TRBV4-1
TGCGCCAGCAGCCACAGGGTCGGGGGCAATGAAAAACTGTTTTTT
CASSHRVGGNEKLFF
>TRBD1|NA|TRBJ1-5|TRBV11-2
TGTGCCAGCAGCTTCGGACAGGGCAGGCAGCCCCAGCATTTT
CASSFGQGRQPQHF
>TRBD1|many|TRBJ1-2|TRBV6-1
TGTGCCAGCAGACCCGGACAGGGCCTCTATGGCTACACCTTC
CASRPGQGLYGYTF
>TRBD1|many|TRBJ1-6|TRBV20-1
TGCAGTGCCGGACAGGGCAGCGGTTCACCCCTCCACTTT
CSAGQGSGSPLHF
>TRBD2|NA|TRBJ2-2|TRBV13
TGTGCCAGCAGCTTAGGCCTAGCGGGAGGGTTCGCCGGGGAGCTGTTTTTT
CASSLGLAGGFAGELFF